This T cell receptor (beta chain) was sequenced for a study of T-cell reconstitution after alpha-beta-depleted transplantation in children. The CDR3 sequence is 17 residues long. Trimming took 1 base from V and 0 from J, leaving 12 bases between them. Unique molecular identifiers featured in how the TCRbeta library was prepared. A single record per CDR3 protein comes from TCRdb applying MiXCR to the PCR reads. The data contain some 600,000 distinct CDR3 sequences, over 10% of them singletons. General observations from the study: By one year post-transplant, T-cell counts and diversity largely arose from T cells that were newly produced. As was reported, about two months after transplant, alpha-beta T cells came from several hundred expanded graft clones. After transplant, high TCRbeta diversity at day 60 in some patients arose from surviving recipient T cells and thymic progenitors.

For this clonotype: Its antigen is as yet unknown.

The receptor was isolated from a male patient younger than 18 who had a stem cell transplant for acute myeloid leukemia, so the T cells may come from the graft donor. The sequenced sample was PBMCs, mostly from graft donor cells, obtained 360 days after TCRalphabeta/CD19-depleted stem cell transplant. The chain has TRBV12-3 or TRBV12-4 and TRBJ1-4; a weak D match, TRBD1 (6 bases). CDR3 region: CASSLDVTGATNEKLFF. As DNA, the CDR3 is TGTGCCAGCAGTTTAGACGTGACAGGTGCAACTAATGAAAAACTGTTTTTT.